The present T cell receptor (beta chain) was sequenced within a study of shared clonotypes between healthy human individuals. Whole-study findings and limits: Sharing across four donors was highest in naive CD4 (approximately 5%) and lowest in memory CD8 (0.4%).

CDR1 MGHRA and CDR2 YSYEKL come from the germline V gene. CDR3 length: 16 residues. Trimming cost V 6 bases and J 2 bases, with 19 bases left between them. CD8 cells classed as naive were CD45RO-negative and positively selected for CCR7, excluding terminally differentiated effector memory CD45RA+ cells. A word on this clone: The antigen is undetermined.

Assay used: immunoSEQ multiplex PCR; TCRdb lists only in-frame clones, some missing. The sample holds about 1,800,000 clones, about 94% seen once. The chain joins TRBV4-1 to TRBJ2-5; D remains ambiguous. The sample comprised naive CD8+ T cells sorted from blood. The sequence was collected from a man between 18 and 29 years old in good health. The DNA for the CDR3 is TGCGCCAGCAGGCACCAAGCCCTGACTGATCAAGAGACCCAGTACTTC. It translates to CASRHQALTDQETQYF.